The source of this T cell receptor (beta chain) is a study of OX40 agonist ivuxolimab in advanced cancers. The protocol was immunoSEQ multiplex PCR, while the TCRdb copy is restricted to in-frame clones and leaves out a portion. This repertoire shows tens of thousands of clones, about nine tenths found once; its top ten account for roughly 17%. This clone has a single count. This sequence originates from an adult with an advanced solid tumor such as melanoma, head and neck, liver or kidney cancer. The starting material was CD4+ or CD8+ T cells sorted from blood, obtained in a trial of the OX40 agonist ivuxolimab.

The CDR3, as DNA: TGCGCCAGCAGCCGAGAACCCCTAGGGCTGAACACTGAAGCTTTCTTT. Its translation: CASSREPLGLNTEAFF. The chain combines TRBV5-1 with TRBJ1-1; D remains unclear. The ends were cut back, 4 bases at V and 0 bases at J, with 16 bases in the middle. This CDR3 region has 16 residues. The germline gives CDR1 SGHRS, CDR2 YFSETQ.